The rows below give T cell receptor beta chains drawn from one sample of a study of T cells in localized non-small cell lung cancer. The protocol was immunoSEQ multiplex PCR, while the TCRdb copy is restricted to in-frame clones and leaves out a portion. The sample has about 28,000 clones; 90% are singletons. Here the sequenced sample was peripheral blood, taken before any cancer treatment. The receptors were sampled from a woman aged 35-70 years with stage I lung adenocarcinoma. CDR3s leave out the opening cysteine and the closing phenylalanine or tryptophan.

V gene: TRBV19
J gene: TRBJ1-1
CDR3 protein: ASSPRGTARMNTEAF

V gene: TRBV19
J gene: TRBJ1-1
CDR3 protein: ASSMGARLNTEAF

V gene: TRBV11-3
J gene: TRBJ2-6
CDR3 protein: ASSPRQGAGANVLT

V gene: TRBV2
J gene: TRBJ2-3
CDR3 protein: ASRVGLFETYNRRTQY

V gene: TRBV7-2
J gene: TRBJ2-2
CDR3 protein: ASSLSTTTGELF

V gene: TRBV7-2
J gene: TRBJ2-1
CDR3 protein: ASSQTSGTYNEQF

V gene: TRBV19
J gene: TRBJ1-6
CDR3 protein: ASSIGQGVSPLH

V gene: TRBV28
J gene: TRBJ2-1
CDR3 protein: ATRAGVLNEQF

V gene: TRBV4-3
J gene: TRBJ2-2
CDR3 protein: ASSQDAGGPGELF

V gene: TRBV2
J gene: TRBJ1-4
CDR3 protein: ASTSGTGGERANEKLF

V gene: TRBV7-2
J gene: TRBJ2-1
CDR3 protein: ASSLGAGGPHEQF

V gene: TRBV19
J gene: TRBJ1-2
CDR3 protein: ASQDRGSLGYT

V gene: TRBV30
J gene: TRBJ1-1
CDR3 protein: ALGGGPSTNTEAF

V gene: TRBV27
J gene: TRBJ1-6
CDR3 protein: ASRERTGRGSPLH

V gene: TRBV7-9
J gene: TRBJ1-6
CDR3 protein: ASSPWDSNSPLH

V gene: TRBV28
J gene: TRBJ1-5
CDR3 protein: ASQAGGNQPQH

V gene: TRBV7-8
J gene: TRBJ1-6
CDR3 protein: ASSSYSGGAHSPLH

V gene: TRBV5-1
J gene: TRBJ1-6
CDR3 protein: ASSLDGGLGSPLH

V gene: TRBV4-2
J gene: TRBJ1-1
CDR3 protein: ASSQGERTEAF

V gene: TRBV10-2
J gene: TRBJ1-5
CDR3 protein: ASSEGQGAPGNQPQH

V gene: TRBV7-2
J gene: TRBJ1-3
CDR3 protein: ASSLRQSGNTIY

V gene: TRBV7-9
J gene: TRBJ1-4
CDR3 protein: ASSSGFSGTANEKLF